This T cell receptor (beta chain) was captured in a study of blood T cell repertoires in COVID-19. Germline-derived CDR1 and CDR2 are WSHSY and SAAADI. The CDR3 is 16 amino acids. J gave up 10 bases and V 0 bases, and 10 bases lay outside the gene matches. Here immunoSEQ multiplex PCR was the method, and the copy in TCRdb shows in-frame clones only, minus some. The sample records 200,000 or so clones, 80% to 90% being singletons. J is TRBJ1-4 and V is TRBV10-2; TRBD1 agrees at 8 bases. Material for sequencing was peripheral blood. The sequence came from a human donor with active or convalescent COVID-19. The donor label of this sample is uncertain. Here the CDR3 reads CASSESRDRGGGKLFF. The CDR3 DNA reads as TGCGCCAGCAGTGAGTCAAGAGACAGGGGCGGGGGAAAACTGTTTTTT.